The subject of this entry is one T cell receptor (beta chain). The data originate from a study of control samples from healthy donors and cancer patients. Libraries were prepared by immunoSEQ multiplex PCR; TCRdb keeps only in-frame clonotypes and omits some of them. The sample has roughly 81,000 clones, 65% to 90% seen once. Trimming took off 1 base at V and 6 bases at J, with 12 bases between the two ends. The CDR3 spans 14 residues. Germline CDR1 reads LGHDT; CDR2 reads YNNKEL (reference sequence). The chain is built from TRBV3-1 (or the pseudogene TRBV3-2) and TRBJ2-5; D is uncertain. This clonotype originated in a man aged 55 to 70 with head and neck cancer. The specimen was PBMCs. CDR3 amino acids: CASSQVLGWKTQYF. The CDR3 region has the DNA TGTGCCAGCAGCCAAGTTTTAGGGTGGAAGACCCAGTACTTC.